This T cell receptor (beta chain) was retrieved from a study of blood T cells in healthy people across ages. Study-level results: Older age went with lower TCR beta diversity per million T cells, in a roughly linear way.

Primers used in a second PCR of roughly 6 to 11 cycles were a sample-barcoded 5' primer and a J-beta primer mix. A template-switch adaptor containing 12 random nucleotides labeled each cDNA molecule. MiXCR, run by TCRdb on the 5' RACE reads, gives a single entry per CDR3 protein. In the table there are 2 million or so distinct CDR3 sequences, just under 50% of which are singletons. This clonotype was counted between two and nine times. The antigen remains undetermined. In germline, CDR1 is MNHEY, CDR2 SVGEGT. The CDR3 contains 16 residues. Losses at the gene ends were 7 bases for V and 0 bases for J; bases not matched to a gene: 12. RNA extraction gave at least 5.5 micrograms of total RNA per sample.

The rearrangement joins TRBV6-2 or TRBV6-3 to TRBJ2-7, with 7 bases that match TRBD2. The TCR originated in a middle-aged woman in good health. The sequencing sample was made of blood. CDR3 in DNA: TGTGCCAGCACTAGAGTTGGGCGGGAGCGCTCCTACGAGCAGTACTTC. This sequence encodes CASTRVGRERSYEQYF.